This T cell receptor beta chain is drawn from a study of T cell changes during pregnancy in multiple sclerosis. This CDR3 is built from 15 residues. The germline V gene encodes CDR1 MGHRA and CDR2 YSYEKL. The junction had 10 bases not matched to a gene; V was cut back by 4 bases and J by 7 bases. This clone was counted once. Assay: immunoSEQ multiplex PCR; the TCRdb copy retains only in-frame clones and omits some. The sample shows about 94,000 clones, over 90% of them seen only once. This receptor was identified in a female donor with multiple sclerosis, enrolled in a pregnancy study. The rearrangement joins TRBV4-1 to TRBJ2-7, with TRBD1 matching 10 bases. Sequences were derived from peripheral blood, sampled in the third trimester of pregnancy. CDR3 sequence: CASSLRQGAQGEQYF. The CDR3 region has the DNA TGCGCCAGCAGCCTCAGACAGGGGGCGCAAGGTGAGCAGTACTTC.